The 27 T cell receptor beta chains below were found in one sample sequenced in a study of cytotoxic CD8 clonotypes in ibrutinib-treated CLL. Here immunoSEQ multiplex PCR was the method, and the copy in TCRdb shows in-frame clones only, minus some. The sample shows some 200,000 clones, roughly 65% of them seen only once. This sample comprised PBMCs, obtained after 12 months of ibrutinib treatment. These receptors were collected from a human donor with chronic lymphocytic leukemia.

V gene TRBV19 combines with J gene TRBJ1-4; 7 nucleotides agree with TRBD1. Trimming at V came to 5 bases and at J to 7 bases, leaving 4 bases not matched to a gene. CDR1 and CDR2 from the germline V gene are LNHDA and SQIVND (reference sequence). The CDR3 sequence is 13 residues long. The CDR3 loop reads CASSPRGFEKLFF. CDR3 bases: TGTGCCAGTAGTCCCAGGGGGTTTGAAAAACTGTTTTTT.

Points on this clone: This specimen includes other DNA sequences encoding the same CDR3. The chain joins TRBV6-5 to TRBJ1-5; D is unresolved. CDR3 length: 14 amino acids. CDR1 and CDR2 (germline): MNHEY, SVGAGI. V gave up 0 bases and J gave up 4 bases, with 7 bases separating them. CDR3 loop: CASSYSGGNQPQHF. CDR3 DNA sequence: TGTGCCAGCAGTTACTCGGGAGGGAATCAGCCCCAGCATTTT.

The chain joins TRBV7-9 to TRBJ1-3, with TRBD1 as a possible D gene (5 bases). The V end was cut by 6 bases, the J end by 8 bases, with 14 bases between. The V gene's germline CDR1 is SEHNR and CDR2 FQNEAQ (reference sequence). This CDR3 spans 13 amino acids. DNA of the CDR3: TGTGCCAGCAGAGAGGGGCGGAAGGACACCATATATTTT. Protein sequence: CASREGRKDTIYF.

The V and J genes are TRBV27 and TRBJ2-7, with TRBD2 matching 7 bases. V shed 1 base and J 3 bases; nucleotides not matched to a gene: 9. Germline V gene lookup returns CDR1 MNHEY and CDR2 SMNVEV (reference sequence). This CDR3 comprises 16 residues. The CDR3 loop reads CASSLYPSTSSYEQYF. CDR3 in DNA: TGTGCCAGCAGTTTATACCCGTCGACTAGCAGCTACGAGCAGTACTTC.

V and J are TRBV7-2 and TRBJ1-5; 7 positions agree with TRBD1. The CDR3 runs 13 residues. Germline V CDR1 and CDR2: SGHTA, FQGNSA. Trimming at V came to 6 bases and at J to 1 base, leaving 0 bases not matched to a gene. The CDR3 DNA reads TGTGCCAGCAGGACAGGGAGCAATCAGCCCCAGCATTTT. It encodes CASRTGSNQPQHF.

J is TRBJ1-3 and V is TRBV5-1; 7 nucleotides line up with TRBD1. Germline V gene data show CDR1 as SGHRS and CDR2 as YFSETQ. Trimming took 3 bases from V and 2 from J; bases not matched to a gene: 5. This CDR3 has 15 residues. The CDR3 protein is CASSSQGGTGNTIYF. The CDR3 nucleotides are TGCGCCAGCAGCTCGCAGGGGGGAACTGGAAACACCATATATTTT.

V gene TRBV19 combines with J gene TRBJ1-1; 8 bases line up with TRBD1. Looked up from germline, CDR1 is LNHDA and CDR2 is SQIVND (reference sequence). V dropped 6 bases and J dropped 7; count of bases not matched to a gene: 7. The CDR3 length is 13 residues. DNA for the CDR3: TGTGCCAGTAGCATTGACAGGGGTGATGAAGCTTTCTTT. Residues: CASSIDRGDEAFF.

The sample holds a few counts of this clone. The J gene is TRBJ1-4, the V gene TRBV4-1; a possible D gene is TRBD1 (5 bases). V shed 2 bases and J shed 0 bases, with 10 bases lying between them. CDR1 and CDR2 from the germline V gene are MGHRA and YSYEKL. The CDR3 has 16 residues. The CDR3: CASSQQRGSTNEKLFF. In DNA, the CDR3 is TGCGCCAGCAGCCAACAACGGGGCTCAACTAATGAAAAACTGTTTTTT.

CDR3 residues: CASSRGSGLVTDTQYF. The CDR3 DNA sequence: TGTGCCAGCAGCCGGGGGTCCGGGCTTGTGACAGATACGCAGTATTTT. The V gene is TRBV7-2, the J gene TRBJ2-3; possible D gene TRBD2, 6 bases. The length of the CDR3 is 16 residues. V dropped 5 bases and J dropped 3 bases, with 18 bases sitting between them. Germline V lookup: CDR1 SGHTA, CDR2 FQGNSA.

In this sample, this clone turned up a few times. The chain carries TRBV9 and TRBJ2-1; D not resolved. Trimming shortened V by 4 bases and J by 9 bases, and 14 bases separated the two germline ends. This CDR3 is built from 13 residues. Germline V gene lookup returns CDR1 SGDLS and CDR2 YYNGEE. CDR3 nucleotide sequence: TGTGCCAGCAGCCCCAGCTGGGAAAGTGAGCAGTTCTTC. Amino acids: CASSPSWESEQFF.

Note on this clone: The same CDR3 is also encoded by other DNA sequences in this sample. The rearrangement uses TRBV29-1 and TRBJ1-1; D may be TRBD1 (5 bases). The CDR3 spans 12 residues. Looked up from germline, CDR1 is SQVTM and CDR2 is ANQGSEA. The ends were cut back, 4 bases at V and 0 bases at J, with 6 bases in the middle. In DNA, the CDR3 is TGCAGCGTTGGACAGCTGAACACTGAAGCTTTCTTT. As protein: CSVGQLNTEAFF.

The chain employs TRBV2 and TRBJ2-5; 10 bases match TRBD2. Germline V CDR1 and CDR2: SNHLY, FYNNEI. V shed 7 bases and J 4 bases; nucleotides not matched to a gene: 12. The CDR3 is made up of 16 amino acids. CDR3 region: CASKRASGREGETQYF. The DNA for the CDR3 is TGTGCCAGCAAGCGTGCTAGCGGGAGAGAGGGAGAGACCCAGTACTTC.

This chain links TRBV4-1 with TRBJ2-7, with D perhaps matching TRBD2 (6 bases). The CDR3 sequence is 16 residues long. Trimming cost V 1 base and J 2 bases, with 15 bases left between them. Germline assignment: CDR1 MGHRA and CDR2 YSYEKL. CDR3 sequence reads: CASSQVGVGGPYEQYF. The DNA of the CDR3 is TGCGCCAGCAGCCAAGTAGGGGTGGGAGGCCCCTACGAGCAGTACTTC.

The CDR3, as DNA: TGCGCCAGCAGACCTCAGGGGCTGAGCTATGGCTACACCTTC. Amino acids: CASRPQGLSYGYTF. The chain uses TRBV5-1 and TRBJ1-2; D possibly corresponds to TRBD1 (6 bases). The CDR3 covers 14 residues. V was trimmed by 5 bases and J by 4 bases, leaving 15 bases between them. Germline CDR1 reads SGHRS; CDR2 reads YFSETQ. Variable domain in full (rest from reference TRBV5-1 and TRBJ1-2): KAGVTQTPRYLIKTRGQQVTLSCSPISGHRSVSWYQQTPGQGLQFLFEYFSETQRNKGNFPGRFSGRQFSNSRSEMNVSTLELGDSALYLCASRPQGLSYGYTFGSGTRLTVV.

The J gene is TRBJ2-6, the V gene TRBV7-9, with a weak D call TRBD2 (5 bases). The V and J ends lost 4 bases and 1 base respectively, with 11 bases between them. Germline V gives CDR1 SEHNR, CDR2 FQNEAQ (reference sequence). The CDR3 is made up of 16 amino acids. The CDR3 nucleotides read TGTGCCAGCAGCTCCGGGAAGGGATCTGGGGCCAACGTCCTGACTTTC. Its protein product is CASSSGKGSGANVLTF.

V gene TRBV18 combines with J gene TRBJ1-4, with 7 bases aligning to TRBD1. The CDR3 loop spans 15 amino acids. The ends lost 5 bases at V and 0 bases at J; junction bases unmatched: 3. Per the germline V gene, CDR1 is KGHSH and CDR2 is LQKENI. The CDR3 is CASSSDRATNEKLFF. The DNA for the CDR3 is TGTGCCAGCTCATCCGACAGGGCAACTAATGAAAAACTGTTTTTT.

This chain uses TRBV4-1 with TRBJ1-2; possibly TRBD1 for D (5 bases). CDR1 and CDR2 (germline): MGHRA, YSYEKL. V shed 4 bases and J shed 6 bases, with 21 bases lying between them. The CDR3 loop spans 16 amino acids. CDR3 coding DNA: TGCGCCAGCAGCCCGGTCGTGCAGGGCCGGCAGAATGGCTACACCTTC. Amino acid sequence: CASSPVVQGRQNGYTF.

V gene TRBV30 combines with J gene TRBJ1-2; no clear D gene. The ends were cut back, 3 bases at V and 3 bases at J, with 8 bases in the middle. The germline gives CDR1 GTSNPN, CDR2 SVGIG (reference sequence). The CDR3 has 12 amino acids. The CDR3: CAWSRAYYGYTF. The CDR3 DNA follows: TGTGCCTGGAGCCGGGCCTACTATGGCTACACCTTC. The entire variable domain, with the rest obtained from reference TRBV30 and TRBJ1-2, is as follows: SQTIHQWPATLVQPVGSPLSLECTVEGTSNPNLYWYRQAAGRGLQLLFYSVGIGQISSEVPQNLSASRPQDRQFILSSKKLLLSDSGFYLCAWSRAYYGYTFGSGTRLTVV.

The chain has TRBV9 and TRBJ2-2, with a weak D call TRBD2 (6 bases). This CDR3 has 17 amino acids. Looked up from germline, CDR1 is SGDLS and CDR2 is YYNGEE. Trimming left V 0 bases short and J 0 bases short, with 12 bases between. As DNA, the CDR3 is TGTGCCAGCAGCGTAGTAGGAGGGAGAGCGAACACCGGGGAGCTGTTTTTT. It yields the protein CASSVVGGRANTGELFF.

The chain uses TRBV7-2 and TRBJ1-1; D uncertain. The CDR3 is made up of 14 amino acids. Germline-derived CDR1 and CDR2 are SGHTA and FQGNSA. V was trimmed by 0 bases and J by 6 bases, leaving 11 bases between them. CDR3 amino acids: CASSLASPGAEAFF. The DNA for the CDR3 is TGTGCCAGCAGCTTAGCATCTCCCGGTGCTGAAGCTTTCTTT.

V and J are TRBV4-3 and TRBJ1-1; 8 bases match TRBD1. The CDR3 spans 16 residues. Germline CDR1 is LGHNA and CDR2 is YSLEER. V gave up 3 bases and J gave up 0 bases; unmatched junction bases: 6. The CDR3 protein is CASSHITGGVNTEAFF. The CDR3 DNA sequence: TGCGCCAGCAGCCATATTACAGGGGGGGTGAACACTGAAGCTTTCTTT.

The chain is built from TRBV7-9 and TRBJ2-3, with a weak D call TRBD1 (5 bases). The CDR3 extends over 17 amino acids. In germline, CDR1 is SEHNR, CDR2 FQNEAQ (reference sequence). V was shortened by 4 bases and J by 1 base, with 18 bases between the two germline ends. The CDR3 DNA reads TGTGCCAGCAGCTCAACCGACAGCCCATTCGGCACAGATACGCAGTATTTT. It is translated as CASSSTDSPFGTDTQYF.

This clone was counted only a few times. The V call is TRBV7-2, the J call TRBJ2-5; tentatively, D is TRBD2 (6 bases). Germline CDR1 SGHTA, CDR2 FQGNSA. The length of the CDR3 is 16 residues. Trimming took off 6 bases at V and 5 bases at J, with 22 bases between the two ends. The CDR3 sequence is CASSLSAGGGLETQYF. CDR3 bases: TGTGCCAGCAGTCTCTCCGCCGGCGGAGGGCTGGAGACCCAGTACTTC.

The CDR3 loop reads CASRLQMKGGWGPLHF. The DNA of the CDR3 is TGTGCCAGTAGACTGCAGATGAAAGGGGGCTGGGGACCCCTCCACTTT. The V and J genes are TRBV19 and TRBJ1-6, with 7 bases that match TRBD1. The ends lost 6 bases at V and 12 bases at J; junction bases unmatched: 17. The germline V gene encodes CDR1 LNHDA and CDR2 SQIVND (reference sequence). This CDR3 contains 16 residues.

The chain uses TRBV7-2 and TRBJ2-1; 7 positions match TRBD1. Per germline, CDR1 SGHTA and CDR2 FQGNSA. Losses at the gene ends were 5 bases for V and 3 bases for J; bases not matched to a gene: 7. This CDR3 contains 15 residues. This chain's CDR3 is CASSPGTANYNEQFF. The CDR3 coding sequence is TGTGCCAGCAGCCCGGGGACAGCAAACTACAATGAGCAGTTCTTC.

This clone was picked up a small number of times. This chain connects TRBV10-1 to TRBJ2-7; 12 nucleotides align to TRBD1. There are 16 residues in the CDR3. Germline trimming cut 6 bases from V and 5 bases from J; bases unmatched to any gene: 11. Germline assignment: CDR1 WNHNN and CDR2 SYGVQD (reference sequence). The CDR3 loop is CASRVAGTGGIHEQYF. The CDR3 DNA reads TGCGCCAGCAGGGTGGCCGGGACAGGGGGCATCCACGAGCAGTACTTC.

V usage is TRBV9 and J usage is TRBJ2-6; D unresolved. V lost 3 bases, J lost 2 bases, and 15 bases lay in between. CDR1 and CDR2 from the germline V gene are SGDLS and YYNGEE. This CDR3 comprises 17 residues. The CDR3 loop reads CASSANPDRAGANVLTF. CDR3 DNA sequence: TGTGCCAGCAGCGCCAATCCTGATAGGGCTGGGGCCAACGTCCTGACTTTC.